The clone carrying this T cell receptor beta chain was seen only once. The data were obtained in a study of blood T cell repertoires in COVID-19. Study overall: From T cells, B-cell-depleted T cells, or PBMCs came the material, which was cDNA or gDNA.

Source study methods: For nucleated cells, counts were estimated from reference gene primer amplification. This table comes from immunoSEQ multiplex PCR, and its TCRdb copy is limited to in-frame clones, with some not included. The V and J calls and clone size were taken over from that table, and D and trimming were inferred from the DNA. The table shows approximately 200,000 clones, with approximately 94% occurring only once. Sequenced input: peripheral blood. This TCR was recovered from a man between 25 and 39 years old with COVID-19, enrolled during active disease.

CDR3 nucleotides: TGTGCCAGCAGGCAGGGTAGTTCACCCCTCCACTTT. Translated, it gives CASRQGSSPLHF. This chain connects TRBV2 to TRBJ1-6; the D gene is possibly TRBD1 (5 bases). V was trimmed by 6 bases and J by 9 bases, leaving 9 bases between them. Germline CDR1 SNHLY, CDR2 FYNNEI. The CDR3 has 12 residues.